One and the same sample provided the 26 T cell receptor beta chains below, sequenced in a study of cytomegalovirus exposure and HLA in healthy donors. Primers included in the PCR were 60 Vbeta and 13 Jbeta primers. Assay: immunoSEQ multiplex PCR; the TCRdb copy retains only in-frame clones and omits some. This sample contains 30,000 to 35,000 clones. Sequences were obtained from PBMCs. The receptors come from a woman aged 35 to 49 in good health and CMV-seropositive.

V is TRBV9 and J is TRBJ1-1; D unclear. V lost 3 bases and J 3 bases, leaving 12 bases between the germline ends. The CDR3 has 14 amino acids. Germline CDR1 SGDLS, CDR2 YYNGEE. CDR3 coding DNA: TGTGCCAGCAGCGCCTCTCTGGGAGACACTGAAGCTTTCTTT. Its translation: CASSASLGDTEAFF. Drawing the rest from reference TRBV9 and TRBJ1-1, the complete variable domain is DSGVTQTPKHLITATGQRVTLRCSPRSGDLSVYWYQQSLDQGLQFLIQYYNGEERAKGNILERFSAQQFPDLHSELNLSSLELGDSALYFCASSASLGDTEAFFGQGTRLTVV.

The chain carries TRBV7-3 and TRBJ2-7, with TRBD1 matching over 9 bases. The junction had 4 bases not matched to a gene; V was cut back by 2 bases and J by 2 bases. This CDR3 comprises 15 residues. The germline CDR1 and CDR2 sequences are SGHTA and FQGTGA. CDR3 coding DNA: TGTGCCAGCAGCTTAGGGACAGGGAATACCTACGAGCAGTACTTC. Amino acids: CASSLGTGNTYEQYF.

The chain joins TRBV5-8 to TRBJ1-5, with 9 positions matching TRBD1. Germline CDR1 SGHTS, CDR2 YDEGEE. V was clipped by 4 bases and J by 5 bases; unmatched bases: 7. The CDR3 is 15 amino acids. CDR3 loop: CASSAGTGRHQPQHF. The CDR3 DNA is TGTGCCAGCAGCGCCGGGACAGGGCGCCATCAGCCCCAGCATTTT. The full variable domain, in which reference TRBV5-8 and TRBJ1-5 provide the parts outside the CDR3, is EAGVTQSPTHLIKTRGQQATLRCSPISGHTSVYWYQQALGLGLQFLLWYDEGEERNRGNFPPRFSGRQFPNYSSELNVNALELEDSALYLCASSAGTGRHQPQHFGDGTRLSIL.

The chain joins TRBV5-1 to TRBJ1-1; 7 nucleotides line up with TRBD1. The length of the CDR3 is 13 residues. The germline CDR1 and CDR2 sequences are SGHRS and YFSETQ. Trimming at V came to 7 bases and at J to 8 bases, leaving 11 bases not matched to a gene. The CDR3 sequence: CASGMTGTEEAFF. CDR3 bases: TGCGCCAGCGGCATGACCGGGACAGAAGAAGCTTTCTTT.

The V gene is TRBV5-1, the J gene TRBJ1-1, with D perhaps TRBD1 (6 bases). Trimming took off 6 bases at V and 1 base at J, with 13 bases between the two ends. The CDR3 has 14 amino acids. Germline CDR1 is SGHRS and CDR2 is YFSETQ. The CDR3 sequence: CASTSGARNTEAFF. The DNA for the CDR3 is TGCGCCAGCACCTCAGGGGCGAGGAACACTGAAGCTTTCTTT.

The chain links TRBV30 to TRBJ2-3, with D tentatively TRBD2 (6 bases). The CDR3 consists of 12 residues. From germline, CDR1 is GTSNPN and CDR2 SVGIG (reference sequence). V lost 2 bases to trimming and J lost 7 bases, with 10 bases between them. The CDR3 DNA is TGTGCCTGGAGTAGGACTATCAATACGCAGTATTTT. Translation gives CAWSRTINTQYF.

This rearrangement joins TRBV7-9 to TRBJ2-6; the match to TRBD1 covers 10 bases. Germline V gene lookup returns CDR1 SEHNR and CDR2 FQNEAQ (reference sequence). The CDR3 is 17 residues long. The V and J ends lost 4 bases and 0 bases, in that order; junction bases with no gene match: 3. CDR3 loop: CASSWTGGSSGANVLTF. The CDR3 region has the DNA TGTGCCAGCAGCTGGACAGGGGGAAGCTCTGGGGCCAACGTCCTGACTTTC.

The rearrangement uses TRBV2 and TRBJ2-4, with 7 bases aligning to TRBD2. Losses at the gene ends were 7 bases for V and 0 bases for J; bases not matched to a gene: 12. Germline V CDR1 and CDR2: SNHLY, FYNNEI. The CDR3 length is 17 residues. CDR3 sequence: CASTRESLAVAKNIQYF. In DNA, the CDR3 is TGTGCCAGCACCCGAGAAAGTCTAGCGGTAGCCAAAAACATTCAGTACTTC.

The chain carries TRBV30 and TRBJ1-1; no reliable D call. V shed 2 bases and J shed 4 bases, with 14 bases lying between them. Germline V gene lookup returns CDR1 GTSNPN and CDR2 SVGIG (reference sequence). This CDR3 is built from 14 residues. The CDR3 DNA reads as TGTGCCTGGAGTCTCGACACGTTCCGCACTGAAGCTTTCTTT. Translated: CAWSLDTFRTEAFF.

This rearrangement joins TRBV29-1 to TRBJ2-5; 7 bases match TRBD1. The CDR3 consists of 14 residues. V dropped 2 bases and J dropped 5; count of bases not matched to a gene: 8. CDR1 and CDR2 from the germline V gene are SQVTM and ANQGSEA. Here the CDR3 reads CSVEPGQSLETQYF. CDR3 bases: TGCAGCGTTGAACCGGGACAGTCTCTGGAGACCCAGTACTTC.

V gene TRBV5-1 combines with J gene TRBJ1-2; 9 bases are a match to TRBD1. The CDR3 spans 15 residues. Unmatched junction bases numbered 7, after V lost 4 bases and J lost 3 bases. Germline V gene sequence: CDR1 SGHRS, CDR2 YFSETQ. The CDR3 protein is CASSRVTGGDYGYTF. In nucleotides, the CDR3 is TGCGCCAGCAGCCGGGTGACAGGGGGAGACTATGGCTACACCTTC.

The gene calls are TRBV29-1 and TRBJ1-1; D might be TRBD1 (6 bases). CDR1 and CDR2 from the germline V gene are SQVTM and ANQGSEA. This CDR3 comprises 14 residues. Trimming took 2 bases from V and 8 from J, leaving 18 bases between them. As DNA, the CDR3 is TGCAGCGTTGAAACAGGCGGGGGCGTGGGCGAAGCTTTCTTT. Amino acid sequence: CSVETGGGVGEAFF.

The chain uses TRBV30 and TRBJ1-5; D is ambiguous. Trimming cost V 5 bases and J 9 bases, with 14 bases left between them. CDR1 is GTSNPN, CDR2 SVGIG, per germline (reference sequence). CDR3 length equals 12 residues. The CDR3 coding sequence is TGTGCCTGGGAAAAACAGTCTCGGCCCCAGCATTTT. It is translated as CAWEKQSRPQHF.

V and J are TRBV5-1 and TRBJ2-1, with D uncertain. The CDR3 runs to 12 residues. Germline V lookup: CDR1 SGHRS, CDR2 YFSETQ. V lost 1 base to trimming and J lost 8 bases, with 7 bases between them. CDR3 protein: CASSLNIDEQFF. CDR3 sequence (DNA): TGCGCCAGCAGCTTGAATATCGATGAGCAGTTCTTC.

The chain carries TRBV5-5 and TRBJ1-2, with no clear D. Germline values: CDR1 SGHKS, CDR2 YYEKEE (reference sequence). V shed 2 bases and J shed 3 bases, with 11 bases lying between them. The CDR3 contains 14 residues. The CDR3 sequence is CASSFEEAHYGYTF. The CDR3 nucleotides read TGTGCCAGCAGCTTCGAGGAAGCCCACTATGGCTACACCTTC. Drawing the rest from reference TRBV5-5 and TRBJ1-2, the complete variable domain is DAGVTQSPTHLIKTRGQQVTLRCSPISGHKSVSWYQQVLGQGPQFIFQYYEKEERGRGNFPDRFSARQFPNYSSELNVNALLLGDSALYLCASSFEEAHYGYTFGSGTRLTVV.

The DNA of the CDR3 is TGCGCCAGCAGCGATAAGACCCGGGATGTAACAGATACGCAGTATTTT. It encodes CASSDKTRDVTDTQYF. This chain joins TRBV5-1 and TRBJ2-3; maybe TRBD2 (5 bases). This CDR3 region has 16 residues. The V end lost 4 bases, the J end lost 3 bases, and 18 bases lay between the germline ends. Germline CDR1 is SGHRS and CDR2 is YFSETQ.

The J gene is TRBJ2-1, the V gene TRBV29-1, with D perhaps matching TRBD2 (6 bases). The CDR3 totals 13 residues. V was trimmed by 7 bases and J by 6 bases, leaving 16 bases between them. Germline V gene sequence: CDR1 SQVTM, CDR2 ANQGSEA. In DNA, the CDR3 is TGCAGCGGGCGGGATCTTGGGGTCAATGAGCAGTTCTTC. Residues: CSGRDLGVNEQFF.

This CDR3 reads CASSVQDLYGYTF. The CDR3 DNA follows: TGTGCCAGCAGCGTACAGGATCTTTATGGCTACACCTTC. V gene TRBV5-6 combines with J gene TRBJ1-2, with D possibly being TRBD1 (5 bases). Trimming removed 4 bases at V and 5 bases at J, with 12 bases between. The germline CDR1 and CDR2 sequences are SGHDT and YYEEEE. The CDR3 has 13 residues.

As regards this clone: At one end, the junction sequence differs from germline, possibly due to a read error. The J gene is TRBJ2-3, the V gene TRBV6-5, with 10 bases identical to TRBD2. This CDR3 is built from 15 residues. Germline CDR1 reads MNHEY; CDR2 reads SVGAGI. In nucleotides, the CDR3 is TGTGCCAGCAGTGTATCCCTAGCGGGAGTAGATAAGCAGTATTTT. Protein product: CASSVSLAGVDKQYF.

The rearrangement joins TRBV7-2 to TRBJ2-7, with 9 nucleotides matching TRBD1. Trimming removed 3 bases from V and 4 bases from J; junction bases left unmatched: 4. The CDR3 runs to 14 residues. Germline CDR1 SGHTA, CDR2 FQGNSA. Here the CDR3 DNA reads TGTGCCAGCAGCTTTTGGACAGGGGTATACGAGCAGTACTTC. Amino acids: CASSFWTGVYEQYF.

The chain combines TRBV7-9 with TRBJ1-5, with D tentatively TRBD1 (5 bases). The CDR3 loop spans 13 amino acids. The V and J ends lost 5 bases and 7 bases respectively, with 12 bases between them. Germline loops: CDR1 SEHNR, CDR2 FQNEAQ (reference sequence). CDR3 coding DNA: TGTGCCAGCAGCCCCGGGACTCACCAGCCCCAGCATTTT. It encodes CASSPGTHQPQHF. Supplemented by reference TRBV7-9 and TRBJ1-5, the full variable domain reads DTGVSQNPRHKITKRGQNVTFRCDPISEHNRLYWYRQTLGQGPEFLTYFQNEAQLEKSRLLSDRFSAERPKGSFSTLEIQRTEQGDSAMYLCASSPGTHQPQHFGDGTRLSIL.

The chain combines TRBV18 with TRBJ1-1; possible D gene TRBD1, 5 bases. CDR3 length equals 15 residues. The germline V gene encodes CDR1 KGHSH and CDR2 LQKENI. The V gene lost 3 bases and the J gene lost 11 bases, with 22 bases spanning the gap. The CDR3 coding sequence is TGTGCCAGCTCACCCCAGGAAAGTAGGGGCCTGCAGGCTTTCTTT. Its translation: CASSPQESRGLQAFF.

This chain connects TRBV28 to TRBJ1-1, with a tentative D call TRBD1 (6 bases). Trimming removed 5 bases from V and 10 bases from J, with 14 bases in between. Looked up from germline, CDR1 is MDHEN and CDR2 is SYDVKM. The CDR3 runs to 12 residues. The CDR3 bases are TGTGCCAGCAGTCTAGGAGAGACAGGAGCTTTCTTT. Translating gives CASSLGETGAFF.

The CDR3 DNA reads as TGTGCCATCAGTGATGCGGGGAGCTCCTACAATGAGCAGTTCTTC. Translating gives CAISDAGSSYNEQFF. The chain uses TRBV10-3 and TRBJ2-1, with a possible D match to TRBD2 (6 bases). Germline V gene lookup returns CDR1 ENHRY and CDR2 SYGVKD. Between the trimmed V and J ends, which lost 3 bases and 0 bases, there was a span of 9 bases. The CDR3 spans 15 residues.

J is TRBJ2-1 and V is TRBV7-7; D is possibly TRBD1 (6 bases). There are 14 residues in the CDR3. The germline V gene encodes CDR1 SSHAT and CDR2 FNYEAQ (reference sequence). DNA of the CDR3: TGTGCTATCTTTAACAGGGCGGTTAGCGATGAGCAGTTCTTC. Translation gives CAIFNRAVSDEQFF.

This sequence joins TRBV4-1 and TRBJ2-5, with 7 bases identical to TRBD1. CDR3 length: 15 residues. V lost 5 bases and J lost 2; bases outside the gene matches: 8. Germline CDR1 MGHRA, CDR2 YSYEKL. CDR3 DNA: TGCGCCAGCAGCTCGGGACAGCTACTACAAGAGACCCAGTACTTC. Translated, it gives CASSSGQLLQETQYF.